This T cell receptor beta chain comes out of a study of cytomegalovirus exposure and HLA in healthy donors. The PCR made use of 60 Vbeta and 13 Jbeta primers. Using immunoSEQ multiplex PCR, the repertoire was profiled, and TCRdb retains in-frame clones only, with some absent. The data contain about 120,000 clones, approximately 70% of them seen just once; the ten biggest clones take up roughly 1.4%. When sampled, the donors appeared nominally healthy, though they likely had unrecorded immune exposures. General study findings and limits: Researchers left out some V segments, among them TRBV6-2 and TRBV6-3, as indistinguishable.

For this clone: The antigen is unknown.

V lost 6 bases and J 0 bases, leaving 12 bases between the germline ends. The germline CDR1 and CDR2 sequences are LNHNV and YYDKDF (reference sequence). The CDR3 is 15 residues long. The receptor was isolated from a man in his late teens or twenties in good health and CMV-seronegative. The chain employs TRBV15 and TRBJ2-1; D gene uncertain. Sequencing input: PBMCs. CDR3 DNA: TGTGCCACCAGTTATACTTCGAGCTCCTACAATGAGCAGTTCTTC. Translated: CATSYTSSSYNEQFF.